This T cell receptor (beta chain) was captured in a study of blood T cell repertoires in COVID-19. Study summary: Italy, Spain and the United States were the sources of the convalescent and acute COVID-19 samples. Sample material is recorded as cDNA or gDNA derived from T cells, B-cell-depleted T cells, or PBMCs.

Enrolment of Seattle patients took place during active infection, and they were followed longitudinally. How the authors handled the data: Reference gene primer amplification in the assay estimated nucleated cell counts. Sequencing was performed with immunoSEQ multiplex PCR; in TCRdb, only in-frame clones are kept and a portion is missing. The V and J calls and clone size come from that table; D and trimming were worked out from the DNA. The sample carries more than 300,000 clones, nearly 90% recorded once. The sequence was collected from a woman aged 25-40 years with COVID-19, enrolled during active disease. Sequencing input: peripheral blood.

The DNA of the CDR3 is TGTGCCAGCAGGGAAGCAGACCTCAGGGGGCCAGATACGCAGTATTTT. It is translated as CASREADLRGPDTQYF. The chain carries TRBV5-8 and TRBJ2-3, with TRBD1 matching over 8 bases. Losses at the gene ends were 5 bases for V and 4 bases for J; bases not matched to a gene: 12. The germline V gene has CDR1 SGHTS and CDR2 YDEGEE. CDR3 length: 16 residues.